The 23 T cell receptor beta chains in this list originate from one sample, sequenced in a study of neurological immune-mediated disorders. TCRdb fed the 5' RACE reads into MiXCR, producing one record per CDR3 protein. The sample lists roughly 56,000 distinct CDR3 sequences, about 3.7% occurring once. The sample comprised PBMCs. The receptor source for this set is an older woman with multiple sclerosis.

This clonotype appeared many times. The chain links TRBV20-1 to TRBJ2-7; D gene unclear. CDR1 and CDR2 (germline): DFQATT, SNEGSKA (reference sequence). Trimming stripped 6 bases from V and 3 bases from J, with 12 bases between. This CDR3 is built from 12 residues. CDR3 protein: CSAEGILYEQYF. The CDR3, as DNA: TGCAGTGCGGAAGGGATCCTCTACGAGCAGTACTTC.

Ten or more counts support this clonotype. V usage is TRBV20-1 and J usage is TRBJ2-1; 8 positions agree with TRBD2. The CDR3 consists of 16 residues. Per the germline V gene, CDR1 is DFQATT and CDR2 is SNEGSKA (reference sequence). J gave up 4 bases and V 6 bases, and 14 bases lay outside the gene matches. The CDR3 nucleotides are TGCAGTGCGAAGTCCCAAGCGGGAGATGGGTACAATGAGCAGTTCTTC. Protein: CSAKSQAGDGYNEQFF.

Ten or more counts support this clonotype. The chain is built from TRBV3-1 and TRBJ2-7, with D maybe TRBD1 (6 bases). This CDR3 has 14 residues. Germline assignment: CDR1 LGHDT and CDR2 YNNKEL (reference sequence). V lost 3 bases to trimming and J lost 4 bases, with 13 bases between them. In DNA form, the CDR3 reads TGTGCCAGCAGCCATGAGACAGGTTCATACGAGCAGTACTTC. Translated, it gives CASSHETGSYEQYF.

This clonotype was picked up many times. V is TRBV20-1 and J is TRBJ2-3; TRBD1 matches at 7 bases. Germline CDR1 and CDR2: DFQATT and SNEGSKA (reference sequence). V lost 5 bases and J lost 2; bases outside the gene matches: 7. The CDR3 contains 14 residues. The CDR3 reads CSAGTERYTDTQYF. CDR3 DNA: TGCAGTGCTGGGACAGAACGTTACACAGATACGCAGTATTTT.

This clonotype was observed at least ten times. The junction departs from the called germline gene at one end, perhaps through a read error. The chain combines TRBV7-9 with TRBJ2-7; D is perhaps TRBD1 (6 bases). The CDR3 extends over 12 amino acids. Germline V CDR1 and CDR2: SEHNR, FQNEAQ (reference sequence). This CDR3 reads CAGRGSGYEQYF. In nucleotides, the CDR3 is TGTGCCGGCAGGGGATCGGGCTACGAGCAGTACTTC.

The CDR3 reads CASRRSDTGFTEAFF. Here the CDR3 DNA reads TGTGCCAGCAGGCGGAGTGATACAGGGTTCACTGAAGCTTTCTTT. The V gene is TRBV3-1, the J gene TRBJ1-1; D perhaps matches TRBD1 (6 bases). This CDR3 has 15 amino acids. V was clipped by 6 bases and J by 4 bases, with 18 bases between them. Germline V gene data show CDR1 as LGHDT and CDR2 as YNNKEL (reference sequence).

This clonotype was seen at least ten times. The chain joins TRBV11-2 to TRBJ2-1, with D unclear. Germline V gives CDR1 SGHAT, CDR2 FQNNGV. The germline V and J ends were trimmed by 2 bases and 5 bases, with 7 bases remaining between them. There are 13 residues in the CDR3. CDR3 sequence reads: CASSLLANNEQFF. CDR3 in DNA: TGTGCCAGCAGCTTATTAGCCAACAATGAGCAGTTCTTC.

In this sample, this clonotype turned up many times. The genes are TRBV18 and TRBJ2-7; TRBD1 agrees at 10 bases. V shed 2 bases and J 7 bases; nucleotides not matched to a gene: 5. Per germline, CDR1 KGHSH and CDR2 LQKENI. This CDR3 contains 14 residues. The CDR3 region has the DNA TGTGCCAGCTCACCAGGGACAGGGGCTACGGAGCAGTACTTC. Translated: CASSPGTGATEQYF.

This clonotype has ten or more counts. The V and J genes are TRBV20-1 and TRBJ2-3; 7 nucleotides line up with TRBD1. Germline V gene sequence: CDR1 DFQATT, CDR2 SNEGSKA (reference sequence). Trimming removed 6 bases from V and 0 bases from J; junction bases left unmatched: 12. This CDR3 spans 16 amino acids. This CDR3 is CSALGRQGTSTDTQYF. In DNA form, the CDR3 reads TGCAGTGCGCTAGGAAGACAGGGTACCAGCACAGATACGCAGTATTTT.

This clonotype appeared many times. The V gene is TRBV6-1, the J gene TRBJ1-5; D gene uncertain. Per the germline V gene, CDR1 is MNHNS and CDR2 is SASEGT. The CDR3 extends over 16 amino acids. V was trimmed by 6 bases and J by 2 bases, leaving 17 bases between them. The CDR3 sequence is CASRSFNSGGNQPQHF. The CDR3 DNA reads TGTGCCAGCAGATCATTCAACTCCGGCGGCAATCAGCCCCAGCATTTT.

The sample holds many counts of this clonotype. The chain is built from TRBV2 and TRBJ1-1, with D unresolved. CDR3 length: 13 amino acids. V was clipped by 2 bases and J by 1 base, with 5 bases between them. CDR1 and CDR2 (germline): SNHLY, FYNNEI. CDR3 coding DNA: TGTGCCAGCAGTGAACCCGGGAACACTGAAGCTTTCTTT. Translated, it gives CASSEPGNTEAFF.

Many counts were recorded for this clonotype. The chain uses TRBV7-2 and TRBJ1-6; D not certain. V was clipped by 3 bases and J by 7 bases, with 13 bases between them. The CDR3 spans 15 residues. Per the germline V gene, CDR1 is SGHTA and CDR2 is FQGNSA. The CDR3 DNA reads as TGTGCCAGCAGCTTCATCCTATCTTCCAATTCACCCCTCCACTTT. This sequence encodes CASSFILSSNSPLHF.

This clonotype has a handful of counts. This chain joins TRBV4-1 and TRBJ2-7; 7 nucleotides line up with TRBD1. CDR1 and CDR2 from the germline V gene are MGHRA and YSYEKL. V gave up 3 bases and J gave up 5 bases; unmatched junction bases: 10. This CDR3 region has 15 residues. The CDR3 region has the DNA TGCGCCAGCAGCCATCCGTTTAGGGGGCGCCACGAGCAGTACTTC. As protein: CASSHPFRGRHEQYF.

This clonotype was found many times. This rearrangement joins TRBV14 to TRBJ2-7; tentatively, D is TRBD1 (5 bases). V dropped 2 bases and J dropped 1 base, with 12 bases sitting between them. The germline V gene encodes CDR1 SGHDN and CDR2 FVKESK. The CDR3 extends over 15 amino acids. The CDR3 sequence is CASSQFPGSSYEQYF. CDR3 sequence (DNA): TGTGCCAGCAGCCAATTTCCAGGGTCGTCCTACGAGCAGTACTTC.

This clonotype appeared many times. The chain has TRBV6-6 and TRBJ2-5; TRBD2 aligns across 7 bases. V lost 0 bases, J lost 4 bases, and 14 bases stayed unmatched. The germline V gene has CDR1 MNHNY and CDR2 SVGAGI (reference sequence). The CDR3 consists of 18 residues. The CDR3 loop reads CASSYSSLPGLLGETQYF. The DNA of the CDR3 is TGTGCCAGCAGTTACTCGTCCCTACCGGGACTACTGGGAGAGACCCAGTACTTC.

This clonotype was recorded at least ten times. The CDR3 protein is CASSLTRQGRITYEQYF. The CDR3 nucleotides read TGTGCCAGCAGCTTAACCCGACAGGGAAGGATAACCTACGAGCAGTACTTC. This chain uses TRBV11-2 with TRBJ2-7; 7 bases line up with TRBD1. V gave up 2 bases and J gave up 2 bases; unmatched junction bases: 12. The CDR3 spans 17 residues. Germline V gives CDR1 SGHAT, CDR2 FQNNGV.

In its sample, this clonotype was seen many times. CDR3 in DNA: TGCGCCAGCAGCGCGAACAATGAGCAGTTCTTC. Protein product: CASSANNEQFF. V is TRBV5-1 and J is TRBJ2-1; no definite D call. V gave up 4 bases and J gave up 5 bases, with 4 bases separating them. Germline CDR1 reads SGHRS; CDR2 reads YFSETQ. The CDR3 extends over 11 amino acids.

This clonotype was seen ten or more times. The rearrangement joins TRBV20-1 to TRBJ2-5, with TRBD1 identical over 10 bases. The V and J ends lost 4 bases and 4 bases, in that order; junction bases with no gene match: 9. CDR1 is DFQATT, CDR2 SNEGSKA, per germline (reference sequence). This CDR3 contains 15 residues. Written as DNA, the CDR3 is TGCAGTGCTACCCCGGGACAGGGGAATTTAGAGACCCAGTACTTC. It encodes CSATPGQGNLETQYF.

This clonotype was counted many times. The V gene is TRBV7-7, the J gene TRBJ2-3; 7 bases map to TRBD2. The CDR3 is 16 amino acids. The J segment lost 1 base and the V segment lost 3 bases, leaving 7 bases of the junction unmatched. Germline V gives CDR1 SSHAT, CDR2 FNYEAQ (reference sequence). For the CDR3, the DNA is TGTGCCAGCAGCTTGGGCGGAGGGAGGGGCACAGATACGCAGTATTTT. The encoded protein is CASSLGGGRGTDTQYF. Supplemented by reference TRBV7-7 and TRBJ2-3, the full variable domain reads GAGVSQSPRYKVTKRGQDVTLRCDPISSHATLYWYQQALGQGPEFLTYFNYEAQPDKSGLPSDRFSAERPEGSISTLTIQRTEQRDSAMYRCASSLGGGRGTDTQYFGPGTRLTVL.

At least ten counts were recorded for this clonotype. The V call is TRBV5-1, the J call TRBJ1-2; 9 positions match TRBD1. With V trimmed by 3 bases and J by 5 bases, 8 bases remained unmatched. The V gene's germline CDR1 is SGHRS and CDR2 YFSETQ. The CDR3 is made up of 15 amino acids. The CDR3 region has the DNA TGCGCCAGCAGCTCCGGGACAGGGAAGGGATATGGCTACACCTTC. This translates into CASSSGTGKGYGYTF.

This clonotype was observed many times. This sequence joins TRBV20-1 and TRBJ2-3, with D tentatively TRBD2 (5 bases). V was shortened by 5 bases and J by 3 bases, with 12 bases between the two germline ends. Germline assignment: CDR1 DFQATT and CDR2 SNEGSKA (reference sequence). The CDR3 has 13 residues. The CDR3 protein is CSAEDSSTDTQYF. The CDR3 DNA reads TGCAGTGCTGAGGACTCGTCAACAGATACGCAGTATTTT.

This clonotype was detected ten times or more. The genes are TRBV28 and TRBJ2-7; 9 positions match TRBD2. V lost 5 bases, J lost 2 bases, and 4 bases stayed unmatched. This CDR3 comprises 14 residues. Germline CDR1 is MDHEN and CDR2 is SYDVKM. The CDR3 loop is CASSIAGEAYEQYF. The CDR3 bases are TGTGCCAGCAGTATAGCGGGAGAAGCCTACGAGCAGTACTTC.

This clonotype was detected many times. V and J are TRBV28 and TRBJ2-1; D remains ambiguous. V was shortened by 2 bases and J by 6 bases, with 8 bases between the two germline ends. The CDR3 covers 13 residues. Per the germline V gene, CDR1 is MDHEN and CDR2 is SYDVKM. The DNA for the CDR3 is TGTGCCAGCAGTTTACCTAAGATCAATGAGCAGTTCTTC. This gives the protein CASSLPKINEQFF.